One and the same sample provided the 4 T cell receptor beta chains below, sequenced in a study of cytotoxic CD8 clonotypes in ibrutinib-treated CLL. TCRdb keeps only in-frame clones here, not all; method: immunoSEQ multiplex PCR. The sample holds fewer than 100,000 clones, around 84% seen once. Sample: PBMCs, taken before ibrutinib treatment. These receptors all come from a human donor with chronic lymphocytic leukemia.

V is TRBV19 and J is TRBJ2-3; 12 bases map to TRBD2. The germline CDR1 and CDR2 sequences are LNHDA and SQIVND (reference sequence). The CDR3 is made up of 16 amino acids. V shed 7 bases, J shed 1 base, and the junction held 6 bases outside the gene matches. The CDR3 region has the DNA TGTGCCAGTAAACCGACTAGCGGGAGTGGCACAGATACGCAGTATTTT. Translation gives CASKPTSGSGTDTQYF.

This clone has a handful of counts. The chain joins TRBV10-3 to TRBJ2-7, with D possibly TRBD2 on 6 matching bases. The V gene lost 10 bases and the J gene lost 2 bases, with 9 bases spanning the gap. Germline CDR1 ENHRY, CDR2 SYGVKD. The CDR3 contains 11 residues. CDR3 residues: CATRGTYEQYF. CDR3 DNA sequence: TGTGCCACCCGGGGGACCTACGAGCAGTACTTC.

This chain links TRBV11-1 with TRBJ2-5, with 8 bases matching TRBD2. Germline CDR1 is SGHAT and CDR2 is FQDESV (reference sequence). The CDR3 covers 13 residues. V gave up 6 bases and J gave up 4 bases; unmatched junction bases: 4. CDR3 region: CASRQSGRETQYF. The CDR3 DNA follows: TGTGCCAGCAGACAAAGCGGGAGAGAGACCCAGTACTTC.

The V and J genes are TRBV5-4 and TRBJ2-7; D uncertain. Germline V gives CDR1 SGHNT, CDR2 YYREEE (reference sequence). Trimming took 0 bases from V and 5 from J, leaving 6 bases between them. The CDR3 consists of 12 residues. DNA of the CDR3: TGTGCCAGCAGCTTGGAAGCGAACGAGCAGTACTTC. This encodes CASSLEANEQYF.